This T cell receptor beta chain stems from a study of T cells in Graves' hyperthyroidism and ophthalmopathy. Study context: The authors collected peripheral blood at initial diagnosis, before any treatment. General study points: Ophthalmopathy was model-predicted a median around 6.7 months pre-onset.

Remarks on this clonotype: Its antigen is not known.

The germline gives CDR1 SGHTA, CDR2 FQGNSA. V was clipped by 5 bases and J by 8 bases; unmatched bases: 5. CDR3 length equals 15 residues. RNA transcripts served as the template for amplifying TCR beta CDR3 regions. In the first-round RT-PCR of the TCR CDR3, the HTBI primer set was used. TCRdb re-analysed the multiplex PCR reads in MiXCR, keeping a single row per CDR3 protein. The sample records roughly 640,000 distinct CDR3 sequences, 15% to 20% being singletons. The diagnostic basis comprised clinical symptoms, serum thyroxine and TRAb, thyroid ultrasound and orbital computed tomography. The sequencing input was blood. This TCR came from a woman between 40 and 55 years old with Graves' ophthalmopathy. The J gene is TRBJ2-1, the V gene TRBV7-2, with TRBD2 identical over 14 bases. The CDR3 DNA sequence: TGTGCCAGCAGCCCAGCGGGACTAGCGGGAGATGAGCAGTTCTTC. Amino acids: CASSPAGLAGDEQFF.